This entry describes one T cell receptor (beta chain). Method: immunoSEQ multiplex PCR; TCRdb's copy keeps in-frame clones and lacks some. The table includes 150,000 to 200,000 clones, roughly 80% detected once. V was shortened by 3 bases and J by 0 bases, with 12 bases between the two germline ends. The CDR3 length is 15 residues. CDR1 and CDR2 (germline): LGHNA, YSLEER. This specimen belongs to a study of blood T cell repertoires in COVID-19. The wider study: PBMCs, B-cell-depleted T cells, or T cells provided the cDNA or gDNA that made up the material.

Material for sequencing was peripheral blood. The V call is TRBV4-3, the J call TRBJ2-7; unclear D gene. The clonotype comes from a woman aged 80 or over with COVID-19, enrolled during active disease. The CDR3 sequence is CASSQERLFSYEQYF. CDR3 nucleotides: TGCGCCAGCAGCCAGGAGAGACTGTTCTCCTACGAGCAGTACTTC.